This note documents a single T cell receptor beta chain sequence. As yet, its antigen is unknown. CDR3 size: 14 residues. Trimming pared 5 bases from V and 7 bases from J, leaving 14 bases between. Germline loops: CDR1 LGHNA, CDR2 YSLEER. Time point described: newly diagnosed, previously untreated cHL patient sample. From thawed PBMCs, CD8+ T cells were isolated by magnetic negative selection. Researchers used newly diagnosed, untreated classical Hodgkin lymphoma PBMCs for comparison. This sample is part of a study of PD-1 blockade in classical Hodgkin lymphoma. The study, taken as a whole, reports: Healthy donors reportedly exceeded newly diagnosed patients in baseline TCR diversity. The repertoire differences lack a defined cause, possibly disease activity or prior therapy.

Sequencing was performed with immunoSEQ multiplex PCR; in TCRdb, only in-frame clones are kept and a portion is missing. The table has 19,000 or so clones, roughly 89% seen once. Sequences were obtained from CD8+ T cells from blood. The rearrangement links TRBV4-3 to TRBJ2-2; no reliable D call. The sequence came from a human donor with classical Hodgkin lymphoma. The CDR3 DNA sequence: TGCGCCAGCAGCTCACATCCTCCGAGCGGGGAGCTGTTTTTT. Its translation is CASSSHPPSGELFF.